The 13 T cell receptor beta chains below were found in one sample sequenced in a study of cytomegalovirus exposure and HLA in healthy donors. Primers for the PCR totalled 60 Vbeta and 13 Jbeta. Profiled with immunoSEQ multiplex PCR; TCRdb holds only in-frame clones, not every one. The sample has over 150,000 clones, around 63% seen once. Sequenced material: PBMCs. These receptors were obtained from a woman between 18 and 29 years old in good health and CMV-seropositive.

This clone was detected a few times. This specimen includes other DNA sequences encoding the same CDR3. The rearrangement joins TRBV7-3 to TRBJ2-1; a weak D match, TRBD2 (5 bases). The V end lost 2 bases, the J end lost 3 bases, and 5 bases lay between the germline ends. This CDR3 spans 13 amino acids. CDR1 is SGHTA and CDR2 is FQGTGA in the germline V gene. The CDR3 here is CASSLGLYNEQFF. The CDR3 DNA is TGTGCCAGCAGCTTAGGACTCTACAATGAGCAGTTCTTC.

The chain couples TRBV11-2 to TRBJ2-3; the D gene is possibly TRBD1 (7 bases). The CDR3 has 18 residues. V was clipped by 2 bases and J by 0 bases, with 18 bases between them. Germline values: CDR1 SGHAT, CDR2 FQNNGV. The CDR3 loop is CASSLNAGQPTSTDTQYF. Written as DNA, the CDR3 is TGTGCCAGCAGCTTAAACGCGGGACAGCCGACTAGCACAGATACGCAGTATTTT.

The CDR3: CASSQDYRDKVGYTF. CDR3 sequence (DNA): TGTGCCAGCAGCCAGGATTACCGGGACAAAGTCGGCTACACCTTC. The chain uses TRBV4-2 and TRBJ1-2; possible D gene TRBD1, 6 bases. Looked up from germline, CDR1 is LGHNA and CDR2 is YNFKEQ. The CDR3 covers 15 residues. V lost 3 bases and J lost 8, with 19 bases in between.

A few counts support this clone. The gene calls are TRBV28 and TRBJ1-1; the D is unclear. Germline V lookup: CDR1 MDHEN, CDR2 SYDVKM. Trimming took 3 bases from V and 3 from J, leaving 14 bases between them. This CDR3 has 15 residues. The CDR3 DNA is TGTGCCAGCAGTTTCAGATCCGGGTGGGACACTGAAGCTTTCTTT. Translated: CASSFRSGWDTEAFF.

Concerning this clone itself: Mismatch with germline at one junction end may stem from a read error. This chain links TRBV5-6 with TRBJ1-1, with 9 nucleotides matching TRBD1. CDR1 and CDR2 from the germline V gene are SGHDT and YYEEEE. The CDR3 is made up of 15 amino acids. CDR3: CASSYGTGLGTKAFF. DNA for the CDR3: TGTGCCAGCAGCTATGGGACAGGGTTAGGCACTAAAGCTTTCTTT.

The chain employs TRBV28 and TRBJ1-5; D gene uncertain. Between the trimmed V and J ends, which lost 2 bases and 4 bases, there was a span of 15 bases. The length of the CDR3 is 16 residues. Germline assignment: CDR1 MDHEN and CDR2 SYDVKM. CDR3 nucleotide sequence: TGTGCCAGCAGTTTAATGGCCGGGGTCGGGAATCAGCCCCAGCATTTT. It encodes CASSLMAGVGNQPQHF.

The chain is built from TRBV7-9 and TRBJ2-2; 9 bases align to TRBD2. The CDR3 totals 17 residues. Germline loops: CDR1 SEHNR, CDR2 FQNEAQ (reference sequence). J gave up 3 bases and V 5 bases, and 10 bases lay outside the gene matches. CDR3 nucleotides: TGTGCCAGCAGCCTGAAAGGGCGCGGGAGGGACACCGGGGAGCTGTTTTTT. It translates to CASSLKGRGRDTGELFF.

The chain joins TRBV4-1 to TRBJ1-5, with D uncertain. V was pared by 1 base and J by 4 bases, with 14 bases between. This CDR3 contains 16 residues. The germline V gene encodes CDR1 MGHRA and CDR2 YSYEKL. As DNA, the CDR3 is TGCGCCAGCAGCCAAGCTAGCCGGGTGGTGAATCAGCCCCAGCATTTT. Translated, it gives CASSQASRVVNQPQHF.

V usage is TRBV11-3 and J usage is TRBJ2-7, with a possible D match to TRBD1 (6 bases). The CDR3 contains 13 residues. Germline V gene data show CDR1 as SGHNT and CDR2 as YENEEA. V gave up 5 bases and J gave up 4 bases, with 12 bases separating them. The CDR3 sequence is CASSPQTGYEQYF. The CDR3 nucleotides read TGTGCCAGCAGCCCGCAGACAGGATACGAGCAGTACTTC.

In this sample, this clone turned up once. This rearrangement joins TRBV5-1 to TRBJ2-2; the match to TRBD1 covers 11 bases. V gave up 2 bases and J gave up 4 bases; unmatched junction bases: 1. The CDR3 has 15 amino acids. Germline CDR1 reads SGHRS; CDR2 reads YFSETQ. The CDR3 protein is CASSFGTGGTGELFF. DNA of the CDR3: TGCGCCAGCAGCTTTGGGACAGGGGGCACCGGGGAGCTGTTTTTT.

This clone appeared a single time. This chain connects TRBV30 to TRBJ2-5, with D perhaps matching TRBD2 (6 bases). The J call is doubtful: the DNA matches TRBJ2-7 better. The CDR3 consists of 14 residues. Germline values: CDR1 GTSNPN, CDR2 SVGIG (reference sequence). Here the CDR3 DNA reads TGTGCCTGGAGTGATAGGAGGGGATCCTACGAGCAGTACTTC. Its protein is CAWSDRRGSYEQYF.

The V and J genes are TRBV5-8 and TRBJ1-5, with D possibly matching TRBD1 (6 bases). The CDR3 sequence is 16 residues long. Germline CDR1 SGHTS, CDR2 YDEGEE. With 0 bases removed from V and 4 bases from J, the gap between germline ends came to 14 bases. The CDR3 protein is CASSLVVAGANQPQHF. The CDR3 nucleotides are TGTGCCAGCAGCTTGGTTGTGGCAGGGGCTAATCAGCCCCAGCATTTT.

The chain joins TRBV14 to TRBJ2-3; no clear D gene. The CDR3 has 12 residues. Germline V gene sequence: CDR1 SGHDN, CDR2 FVKESK. V was trimmed by 5 bases and J by 4 bases, leaving 7 bases between them. In nucleotides, the CDR3 is TGTGCCAGCAGCAGGCAGGCAGATACGCAGTATTTT. It specifies CASSRQADTQYF.